This T cell receptor beta chain was identified in a study of cytomegalovirus exposure and HLA in healthy donors. The study ran its PCR with 60 Vbeta and 13 Jbeta primers. Sequencing was performed with immunoSEQ multiplex PCR; in TCRdb, only in-frame clones are kept and a portion is missing. The data contain about 130,000 clones, around 70% of them singletons. CDR1 and CDR2 from the germline V gene are SGHNT and YENEEA. With 4 bases clipped from V and 1 base from J, the junction kept 4 bases outside the gene matches. The CDR3 spans 16 residues. This receptor was taken from a man aged 25 to 40 in good health and CMV-seronegative. The chain joins TRBV11-3 to TRBJ2-1, with 10 bases identical to TRBD2. The sample was PBMCs. The CDR3 here is CASSSRTSGSYNEQFF. As DNA, the CDR3 is TGTGCCAGCAGCTCCCGGACTAGCGGATCCTACAATGAGCAGTTCTTC.